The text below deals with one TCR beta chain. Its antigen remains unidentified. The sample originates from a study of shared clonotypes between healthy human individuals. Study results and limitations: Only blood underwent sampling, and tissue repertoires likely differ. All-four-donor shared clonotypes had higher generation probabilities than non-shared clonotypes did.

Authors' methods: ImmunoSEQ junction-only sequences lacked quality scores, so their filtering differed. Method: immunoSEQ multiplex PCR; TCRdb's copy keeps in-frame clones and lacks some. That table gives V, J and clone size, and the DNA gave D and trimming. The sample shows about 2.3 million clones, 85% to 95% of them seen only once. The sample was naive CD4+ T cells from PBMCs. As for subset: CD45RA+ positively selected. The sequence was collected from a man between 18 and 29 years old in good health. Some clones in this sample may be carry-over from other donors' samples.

Here the CDR3 DNA reads TGTGCCAGCAGCGCCTCACAGGGTCCTTATGGCTACACCTTC. It specifies CASSASQGPYGYTF. The V call is TRBV7-9, the J call TRBJ1-2; TRBD1 is a possible D gene (6 bases). CDR3 length equals 14 residues. CDR1 is SEHNR, CDR2 FQNEAQ, per germline (reference sequence). V dropped 5 bases and J dropped 5 bases, with 15 bases sitting between them.